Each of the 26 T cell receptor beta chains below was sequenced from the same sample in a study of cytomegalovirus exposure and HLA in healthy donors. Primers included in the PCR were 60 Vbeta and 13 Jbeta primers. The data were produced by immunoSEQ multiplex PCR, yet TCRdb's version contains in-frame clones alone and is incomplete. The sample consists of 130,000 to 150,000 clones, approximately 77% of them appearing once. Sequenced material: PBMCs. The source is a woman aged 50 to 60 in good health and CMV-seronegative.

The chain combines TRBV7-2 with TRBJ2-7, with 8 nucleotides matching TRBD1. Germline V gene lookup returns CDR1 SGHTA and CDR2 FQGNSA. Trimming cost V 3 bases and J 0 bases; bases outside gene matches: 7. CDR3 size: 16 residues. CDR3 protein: CASSFAAGQVSYEQYF. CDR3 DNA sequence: TGTGCCAGCAGCTTCGCCGCGGGACAGGTCTCCTACGAGCAGTACTTC.

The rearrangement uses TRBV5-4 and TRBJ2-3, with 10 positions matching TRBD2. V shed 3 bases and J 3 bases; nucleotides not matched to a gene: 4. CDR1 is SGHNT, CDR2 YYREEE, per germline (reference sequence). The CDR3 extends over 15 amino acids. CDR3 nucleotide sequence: TGTGCCAGCAGCTGGCAGCGGGGGGGAACAGATACGCAGTATTTT. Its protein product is CASSWQRGGTDTQYF.

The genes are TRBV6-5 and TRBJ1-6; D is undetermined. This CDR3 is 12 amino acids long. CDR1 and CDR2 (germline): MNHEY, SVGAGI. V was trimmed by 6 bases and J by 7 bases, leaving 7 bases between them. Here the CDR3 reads CASRGGNSPLHF. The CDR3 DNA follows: TGTGCCAGCAGAGGAGGGAATTCACCCCTCCACTTT.

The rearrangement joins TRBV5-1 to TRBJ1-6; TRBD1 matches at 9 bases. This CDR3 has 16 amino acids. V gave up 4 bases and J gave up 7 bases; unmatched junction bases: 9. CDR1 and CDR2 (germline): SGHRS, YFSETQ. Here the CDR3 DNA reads TGCGCCAGCAGCCCTAATCACGGACAGGGGAATTCACCCCTCCACTTT. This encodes CASSPNHGQGNSPLHF.

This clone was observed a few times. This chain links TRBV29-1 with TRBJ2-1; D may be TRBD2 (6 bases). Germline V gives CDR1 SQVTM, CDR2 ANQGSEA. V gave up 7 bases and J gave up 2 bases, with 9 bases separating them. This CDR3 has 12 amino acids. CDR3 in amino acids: CSGGVAYNEQFF. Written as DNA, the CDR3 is TGCAGCGGGGGGGTAGCCTACAATGAGCAGTTCTTC.

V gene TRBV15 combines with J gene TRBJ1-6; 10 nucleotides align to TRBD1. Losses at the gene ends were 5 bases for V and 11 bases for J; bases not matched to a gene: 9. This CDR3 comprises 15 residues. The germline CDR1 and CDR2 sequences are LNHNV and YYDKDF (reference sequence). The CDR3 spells CATSRTGGTAAPLHF. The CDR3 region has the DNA TGTGCCACCAGCCGGACAGGGGGAACTGCTGCACCCCTCCACTTT.

CDR3 residues: CASRSGGGTDTQYF. The CDR3 coding sequence is TGCGCCAGCAGATCTGGGGGGGGCACAGATACGCAGTATTTT. This chain uses TRBV5-1 with TRBJ2-3, with TRBD2 identical over 7 bases. The CDR3 has 14 amino acids. The germline V gene has CDR1 SGHRS and CDR2 YFSETQ. The V gene end was trimmed by 5 bases and the J gene end by 1 base; junction bases not matched to a gene: 4.

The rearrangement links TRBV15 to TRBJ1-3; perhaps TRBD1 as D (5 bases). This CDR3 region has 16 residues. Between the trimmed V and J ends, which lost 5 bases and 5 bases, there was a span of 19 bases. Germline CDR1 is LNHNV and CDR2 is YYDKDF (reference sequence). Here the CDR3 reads CATSAPGEGDRNTIYF. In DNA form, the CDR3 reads TGTGCCACCAGCGCCCCTGGGGAAGGGGATCGAAACACCATATATTTT.

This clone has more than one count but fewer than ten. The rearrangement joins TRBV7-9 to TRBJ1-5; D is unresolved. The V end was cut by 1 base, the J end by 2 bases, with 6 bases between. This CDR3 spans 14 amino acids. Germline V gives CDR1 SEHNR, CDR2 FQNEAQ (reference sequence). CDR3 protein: CASSLGGGNQPQHF. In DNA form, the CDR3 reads TGTGCCAGCAGCTTAGGGGGAGGCAATCAGCCCCAGCATTTT. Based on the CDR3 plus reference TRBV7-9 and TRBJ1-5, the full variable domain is DTGVSQNPRHKITKRGQNVTFRCDPISEHNRLYWYRQTLGQGPEFLTYFQNEAQLEKSRLLSDRFSAERPKGSFSTLEIQRTEQGDSAMYLCASSLGGGNQPQHFGDGTRLSIL.

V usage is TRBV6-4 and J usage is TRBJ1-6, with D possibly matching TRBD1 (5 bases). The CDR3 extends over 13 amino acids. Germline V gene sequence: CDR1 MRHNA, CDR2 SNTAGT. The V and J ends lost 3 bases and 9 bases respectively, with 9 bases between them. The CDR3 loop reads CASSEQGGSPLHF. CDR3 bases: TGTGCCAGCAGTGAGCAGGGTGGTTCACCCCTCCACTTT.

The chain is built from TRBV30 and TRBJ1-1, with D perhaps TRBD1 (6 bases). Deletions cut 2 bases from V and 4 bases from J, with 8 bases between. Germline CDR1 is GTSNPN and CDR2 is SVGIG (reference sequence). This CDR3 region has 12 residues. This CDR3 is CAWSQGSTEAFF. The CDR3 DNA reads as TGTGCCTGGAGTCAGGGGTCCACTGAAGCTTTCTTT.

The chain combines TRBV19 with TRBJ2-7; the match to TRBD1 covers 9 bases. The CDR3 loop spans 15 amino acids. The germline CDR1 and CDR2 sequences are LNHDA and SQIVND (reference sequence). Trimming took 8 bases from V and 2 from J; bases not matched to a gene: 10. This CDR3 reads CASQHGQGRTYEQYF. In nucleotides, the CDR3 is TGTGCCAGTCAACATGGACAGGGGAGAACCTACGAGCAGTACTTC.

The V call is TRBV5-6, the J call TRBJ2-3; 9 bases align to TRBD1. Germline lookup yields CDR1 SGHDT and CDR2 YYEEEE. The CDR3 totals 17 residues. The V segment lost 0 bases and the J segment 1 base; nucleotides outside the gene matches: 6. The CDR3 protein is CASSLDTRTGGTDTQYF. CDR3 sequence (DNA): TGTGCCAGCAGCTTGGACACTCGGACAGGGGGCACAGATACGCAGTATTTT.

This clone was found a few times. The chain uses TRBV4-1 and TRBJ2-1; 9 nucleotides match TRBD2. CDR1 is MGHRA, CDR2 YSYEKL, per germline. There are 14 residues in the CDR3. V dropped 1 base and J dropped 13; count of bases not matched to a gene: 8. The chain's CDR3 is CASSQVGLAGRQFF. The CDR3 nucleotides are TGCGCCAGCAGCCAAGTAGGTCTAGCGGGGCGACAGTTCTTC.

CDR3 residues: CASGLDSYSYEQYF. CDR3 DNA sequence: TGTGCCAGCGGCCTGGACAGCTACTCCTACGAGCAGTACTTC. The gene calls are TRBV11-2 and TRBJ2-7; D is perhaps TRBD1 (6 bases). V lost 8 bases, J lost 0 bases, and 14 bases lay in between. The germline V gene encodes CDR1 SGHAT and CDR2 FQNNGV. The CDR3 has 14 amino acids.

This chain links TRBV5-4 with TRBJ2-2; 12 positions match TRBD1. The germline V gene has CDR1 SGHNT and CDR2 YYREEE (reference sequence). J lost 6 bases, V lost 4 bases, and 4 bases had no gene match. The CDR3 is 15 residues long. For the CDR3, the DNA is TGTGCCAGCAGCCCGGGACAGGGGGCATCCGGGGAGCTGTTTTTT. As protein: CASSPGQGASGELFF.

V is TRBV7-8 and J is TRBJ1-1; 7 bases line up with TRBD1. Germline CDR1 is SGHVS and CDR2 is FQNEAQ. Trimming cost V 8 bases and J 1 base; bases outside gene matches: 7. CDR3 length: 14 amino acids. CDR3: CASVPGTANTEAFF. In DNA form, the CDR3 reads TGTGCCAGCGTCCCCGGGACAGCGAACACTGAAGCTTTCTTT.

The CDR3 loop reads CASSQWVRGYEQYF. CDR3 in DNA: TGCGCCAGCAGCCAATGGGTCAGGGGTTACGAGCAGTACTTC. The V call is TRBV4-3, the J call TRBJ2-7, with a possible D match to TRBD1 (6 bases). V gave up 2 bases and J gave up 4 bases, with 12 bases separating them. CDR1 and CDR2 (germline): LGHNA, YSLEER. The length of the CDR3 is 14 residues.

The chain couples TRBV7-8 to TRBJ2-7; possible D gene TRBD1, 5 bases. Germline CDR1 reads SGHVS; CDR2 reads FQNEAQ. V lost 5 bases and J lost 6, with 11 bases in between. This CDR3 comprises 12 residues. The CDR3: CASSSGRAEQYF. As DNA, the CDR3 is TGTGCCAGCAGCAGTGGCAGGGCCGAGCAGTACTTC.

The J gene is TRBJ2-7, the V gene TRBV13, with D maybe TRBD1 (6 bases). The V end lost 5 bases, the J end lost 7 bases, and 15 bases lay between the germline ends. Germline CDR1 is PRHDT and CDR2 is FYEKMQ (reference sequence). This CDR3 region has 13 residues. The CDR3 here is CASSQPMDREQYF. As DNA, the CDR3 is TGTGCCAGCAGCCAACCTATGGACAGAGAGCAGTACTTC.

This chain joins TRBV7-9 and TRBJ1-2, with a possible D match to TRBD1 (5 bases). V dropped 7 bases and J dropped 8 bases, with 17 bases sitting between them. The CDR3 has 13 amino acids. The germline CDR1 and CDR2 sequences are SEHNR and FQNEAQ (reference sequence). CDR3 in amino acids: CASMDSGGYGYTF. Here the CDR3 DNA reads TGTGCCAGCATGGACTCCGGGGGGTACGGCTACACCTTC.

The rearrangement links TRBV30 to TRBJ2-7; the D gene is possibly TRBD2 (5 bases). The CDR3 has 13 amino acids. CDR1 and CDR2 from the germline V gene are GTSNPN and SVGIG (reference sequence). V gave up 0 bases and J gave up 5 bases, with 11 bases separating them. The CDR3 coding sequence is TGTGCCTGGAGTGTATTGAGCGGCCACGAGCAGTACTTC. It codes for CAWSVLSGHEQYF.

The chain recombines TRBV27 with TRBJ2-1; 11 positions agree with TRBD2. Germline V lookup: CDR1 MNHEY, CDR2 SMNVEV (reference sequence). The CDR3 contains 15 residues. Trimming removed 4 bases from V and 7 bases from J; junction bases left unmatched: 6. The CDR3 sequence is CASSSLAGGWNEQFF. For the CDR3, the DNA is TGTGCCAGCAGTTCGCTAGCGGGGGGCTGGAATGAGCAGTTCTTC.

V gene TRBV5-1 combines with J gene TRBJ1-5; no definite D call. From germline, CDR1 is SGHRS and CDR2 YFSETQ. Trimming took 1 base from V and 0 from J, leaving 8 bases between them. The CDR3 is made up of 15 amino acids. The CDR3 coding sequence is TGCGCCAGCAGCTTGACTGACTCTAGCAATCAGCCCCAGCATTTT. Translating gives CASSLTDSSNQPQHF. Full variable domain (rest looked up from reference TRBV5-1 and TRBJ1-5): KAGVTQTPRYLIKTRGQQVTLSCSPISGHRSVSWYQQTPGQGLQFLFEYFSETQRNKGNFPGRFSGRQFSNSRSEMNVSTLELGDSALYLCASSLTDSSNQPQHFGDGTRLSIL.

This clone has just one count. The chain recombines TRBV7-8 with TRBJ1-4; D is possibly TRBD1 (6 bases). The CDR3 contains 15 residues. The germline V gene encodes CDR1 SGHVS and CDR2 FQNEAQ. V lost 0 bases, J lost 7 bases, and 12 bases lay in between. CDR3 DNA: TGTGCCAGCAGCTTAGCTGGGGGCATCGGTGAAAAACTGTTTTTT. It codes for CASSLAGGIGEKLFF.

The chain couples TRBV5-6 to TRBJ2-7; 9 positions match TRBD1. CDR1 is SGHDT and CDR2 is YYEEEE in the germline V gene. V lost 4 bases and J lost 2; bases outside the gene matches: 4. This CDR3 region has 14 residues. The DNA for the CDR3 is TGTGCCAGCAGCACCCGGGACAGGGCCTACGAGCAGTACTTC. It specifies CASSTRDRAYEQYF.